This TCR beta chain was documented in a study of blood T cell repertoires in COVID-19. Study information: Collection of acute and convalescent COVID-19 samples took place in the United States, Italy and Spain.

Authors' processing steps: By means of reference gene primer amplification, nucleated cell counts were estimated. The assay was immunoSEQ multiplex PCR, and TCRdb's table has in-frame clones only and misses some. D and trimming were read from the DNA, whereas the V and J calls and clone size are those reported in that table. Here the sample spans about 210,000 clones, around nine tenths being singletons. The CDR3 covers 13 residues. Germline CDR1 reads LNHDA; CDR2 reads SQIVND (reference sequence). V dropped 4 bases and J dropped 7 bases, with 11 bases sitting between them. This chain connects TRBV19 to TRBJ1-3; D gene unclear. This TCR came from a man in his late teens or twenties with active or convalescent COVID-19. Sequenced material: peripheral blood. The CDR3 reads CASSNLAGNTIYF. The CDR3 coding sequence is TGTGCCAGTAGTAACTTGGCCGGGAACACCATATATTTT.